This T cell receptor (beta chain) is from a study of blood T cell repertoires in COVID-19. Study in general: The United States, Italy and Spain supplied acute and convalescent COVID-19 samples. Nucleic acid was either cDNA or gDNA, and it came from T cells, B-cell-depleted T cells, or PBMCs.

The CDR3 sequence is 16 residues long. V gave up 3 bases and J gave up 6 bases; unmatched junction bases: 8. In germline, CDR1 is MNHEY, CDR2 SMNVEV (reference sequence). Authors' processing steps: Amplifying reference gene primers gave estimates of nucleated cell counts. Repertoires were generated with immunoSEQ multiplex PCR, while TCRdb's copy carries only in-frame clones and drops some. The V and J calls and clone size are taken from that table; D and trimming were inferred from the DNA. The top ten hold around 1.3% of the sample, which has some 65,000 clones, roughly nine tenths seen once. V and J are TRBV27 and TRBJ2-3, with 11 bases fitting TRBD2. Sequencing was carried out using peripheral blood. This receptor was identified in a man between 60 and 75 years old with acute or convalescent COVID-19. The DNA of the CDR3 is TGTGCCAGCAGTTTTCTGACTAGCGGGGTGCGGGATACGCAGTATTTT. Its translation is CASSFLTSGVRDTQYF.